Listed here are 5 T cell receptor beta chains from one sample, sequenced in a study of cytomegalovirus exposure and HLA in healthy donors. The PCR made use of 60 Vbeta and 13 Jbeta primers. This table comes from immunoSEQ multiplex PCR, and its TCRdb copy is limited to in-frame clones, with some not included. The sample lists about 190,000 clones; over 70% were seen once. Sequenced: PBMCs. These TCRs come from a man in his forties in good health and CMV-seropositive.

This chain connects TRBV9 to TRBJ2-2, with 10 bases aligning to TRBD2. The ends lost 0 bases at V and 0 bases at J; junction bases unmatched: 2. Germline lookup yields CDR1 SGDLS and CDR2 YYNGEE. The CDR3 contains 17 residues. CDR3 region: CASSVGAGGANTGELFF. In DNA form, the CDR3 reads TGTGCCAGCAGCGTAGGAGCGGGGGGGGCGAACACCGGGGAGCTGTTTTTT.

The chain joins TRBV19 to TRBJ1-1; 9 bases align to TRBD1. With V trimmed by 5 bases and J by 3 bases, 4 bases remained unmatched. Germline V gene data show CDR1 as LNHDA and CDR2 as SQIVND (reference sequence). This CDR3 contains 14 residues. CDR3 sequence: CASSDRGRDTEAFF. CDR3 nucleotides: TGTGCCAGTAGTGACAGGGGGAGGGACACTGAAGCTTTCTTT.

The CDR3 reads CASSRTGVGYGYTF. The DNA of the CDR3 is TGTGCCAGCAGTCGGACAGGGGTGGGCTATGGCTACACCTTC. The genes are TRBV27 and TRBJ1-2, with 9 bases that match TRBD1. The germline V gene encodes CDR1 MNHEY and CDR2 SMNVEV (reference sequence). This CDR3 is 14 amino acids long. V shed 5 bases, J shed 4 bases, and the junction held 5 bases outside the gene matches.

The rearrangement uses TRBV7-9 and TRBJ1-6, with a possible D match to TRBD1 (5 bases). Trimming stripped 4 bases from V and 11 bases from J, with 15 bases between. The CDR3 runs to 14 residues. Looked up from germline, CDR1 is SEHNR and CDR2 is FQNEAQ (reference sequence). The CDR3 sequence is CASSSRGAGPPLHF. DNA for the CDR3: TGTGCCAGCAGCTCCCGCGGGGCAGGGCCACCCCTCCACTTT.

The chain couples TRBV7-3 to TRBJ2-5, with TRBD1 as a possible D gene (5 bases). Germline-derived CDR1 and CDR2 are SGHTA and FQGTGA. This CDR3 has 13 amino acids. Trimming cost V 5 bases and J 5 bases, with 12 bases left between them. CDR3: CASSTSTAETQYF. The CDR3 coding sequence is TGTGCCAGCAGCACGTCGACAGCGGAGACCCAGTACTTC.